This T cell receptor beta chain was retrieved from a study of T cell responses to AZD1222 COVID-19 vaccine. Profiling relied on immunoSEQ multiplex PCR, and the TCRdb table lists in-frame clones only, not all of them. The sample records 130,000 or so clones, roughly 92% being singletons. The source material was peripheral blood, sampled 28 days after the second AZD1222 dose. This TCR derives from an adult who received the AZD1222 COVID-19 vaccine.

This CDR3 reads CASSRQGPKNIQYF. The CDR3 nucleotides are TGTGCCAGCAGTCGACAGGGACCCAAAAACATTCAGTACTTC. The rearrangement joins TRBV2 to TRBJ2-4; 7 bases match TRBD1. Germline V gene data show CDR1 as SNHLY and CDR2 as FYNNEI. The CDR3 is 14 amino acids. With 5 bases clipped from V and 2 bases from J, the junction kept 3 bases outside the gene matches. The full variable domain, with the rest looked up from reference TRBV2 and TRBJ2-4, is EPEVTQTPSHQVTQMGQEVILRCVPISNHLYFYWYRQILGQKVEFLVSFYNNEISEKSEIFDDQFSVERPDGSNFTLKIRSTKLEDSAMYFCASSRQGPKNIQYFGAGTRLSVL.